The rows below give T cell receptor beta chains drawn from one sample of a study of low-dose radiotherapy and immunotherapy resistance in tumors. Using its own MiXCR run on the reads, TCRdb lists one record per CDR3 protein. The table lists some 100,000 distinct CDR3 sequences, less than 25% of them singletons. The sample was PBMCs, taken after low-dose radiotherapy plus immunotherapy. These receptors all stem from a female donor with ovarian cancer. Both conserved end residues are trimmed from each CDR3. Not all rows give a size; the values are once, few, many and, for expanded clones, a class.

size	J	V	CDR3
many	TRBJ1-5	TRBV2	ASSEAGRQPQH
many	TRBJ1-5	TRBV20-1	SAGRGVGNQPQH
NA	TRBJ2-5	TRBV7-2	ASSPRALKETQY
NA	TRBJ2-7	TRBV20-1	SASGGSATD
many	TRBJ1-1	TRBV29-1	SVGGGGTRNTEAF
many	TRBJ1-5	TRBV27	ASSLRGGEQPQH
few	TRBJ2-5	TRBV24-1	ATSGLDRGEGETQY
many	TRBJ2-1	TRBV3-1	ASSQTGTHNEQF
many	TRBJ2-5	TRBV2	ASSGARVKQETQY
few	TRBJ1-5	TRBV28	ASSSTGGLNQPQH
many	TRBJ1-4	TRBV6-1	ASSPPGTGELGEKLF
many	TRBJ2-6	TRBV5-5	ASSLGIRAGANVLT
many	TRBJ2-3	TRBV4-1	ASSQEAFADTQY
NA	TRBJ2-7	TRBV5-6	ASSPPPISGSHEQY
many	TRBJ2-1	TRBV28	ASSWGTSGGGNEQF
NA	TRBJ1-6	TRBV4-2	ASSQGRSDNSPLH
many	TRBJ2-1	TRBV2	ASRDHSGRVPYEQF
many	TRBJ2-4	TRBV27	ASNPLFLRMEGNIQY
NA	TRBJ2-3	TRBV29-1	SVEDLVTGGTDTQY
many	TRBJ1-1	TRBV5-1	ASSRDRGNDEAF
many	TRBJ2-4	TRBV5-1	ASSSGTGKNIQY
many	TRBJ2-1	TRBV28	ASSRINEQF
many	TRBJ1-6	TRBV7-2	ASSLATATLSNSPLH
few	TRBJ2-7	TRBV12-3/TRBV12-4	ASSLDSVYDEQY
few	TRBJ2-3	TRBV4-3	ASSQDLARGRNTDTQY